Ten or more counts support the clone carrying this TCR beta chain. This entry is derived from a study of T-cell reconstitution after alpha-beta-depleted transplantation in children. Unique molecular identifiers were incorporated during preparation of the TCRbeta library. TCRdb recomputed calls from the PCR reads with MiXCR, one row per CDR3 protein. The sample holds 500,000 to 600,000 distinct CDR3 sequences; 15% to 20% are singletons and the top ten take more than 2.5%. The germline V gene encodes CDR1 SEHNR and CDR2 FQNEAQ (reference sequence). Trimming shortened V by 8 bases and J by 5 bases, and 15 bases separated the two germline ends. The CDR3 consists of 13 residues.

The chain combines TRBV7-9 with TRBJ2-5; the D is unclear. The source is a human donor who donated a stem cell graft to a child with acute lymphoblastic leukemia. This sample comprised PBMCs from the stem cell graft donor, obtained from the stem cell graft. The CDR3 nucleotides are TGTGCCAGCTCGACGCCTGTTATGGAGACCCAGTACTTC. As protein: CASSTPVMETQYF.